This is a list of T cell receptor beta chains from one sample in a study of cytomegalovirus exposure and HLA in healthy donors. Measured with immunoSEQ multiplex PCR; TCRdb has only the in-frame clones, and not every one. This table holds around 100,000 clones, 74% found once. The specimen sequenced was PBMCs. The receptors originated from a man aged 45-65 years in good health and CMV-seropositive. CDR3s include the opening cysteine and the closing phenylalanine or tryptophan. D genes are given only for firm matches. Rows may omit the clone size; those that give it use once, few, many or a size class.

d_call,clone_size,v_call,j_call,cdr3_nt,cdr3_aa
TRBD2,few,TRBV11-1,TRBJ2-1,TGTGCCAGCAGCCGTGAACTAGCGCCGTACAATGAGCAGTTCTTC,CASSRELAPYNEQFF
TRBD1,NA,TRBV19,TRBJ2-3,TGTGCCAGTAGTACGACAGGGGGGGGGTCGGCGCAGTATTTT,CASSTTGGGSAQYF
TRBD1,few,TRBV28,TRBJ2-7,TGTGCCAGTCGCCGGGACAGGCTCTCCTACGAGCAGTACTTC,CASRRDRLSYEQYF
TRBD2,NA,TRBV5-6,TRBJ2-1,TGTGCCAGCAGCGACGGACTAGCGGGCTACAATGAGCAGTTCTTC,CASSDGLAGYNEQFF
TRBD1,few,TRBV25-1,TRBJ2-5,TGTGCCAGCAGTGGAGGACAGGGGGAGGAGACCCAGTACTTC,CASSGGQGEETQYF
NA,once,TRBV10-3,TRBJ2-5,TGTGCCATCAGTGAGGAGGGATCGACCCAGTACTTC,CAISEEGSTQYF
TRBD1,NA,TRBV2,TRBJ2-7,TGTGCCAGCAGTGGGACAGGGGAGATCGGCGAGCAGTACTTC,CASSGTGEIGEQYF
TRBD2,NA,TRBV5-4,TRBJ2-3,TGTGCCAGCAGCTCCCCCGGGAGGGCGTACACAGATACGCAGTATTTT,CASSSPGRAYTDTQYF
NA,NA,TRBV6-6,TRBJ1-4,TGTGCCAGCAGTTATGAACAGGGCTATGAAAAACTGTTTTTT,CASSYEQGYEKLFF
TRBD1,NA,TRBV15,TRBJ2-2,TGTGCCACCAGCAGACCGATGGGGGGACAGGGGTTTCCCGGGGAGCTGTTTTTT,CATSRPMGGQGFPGELFF
NA,few,TRBV5-1,TRBJ1-1,TGCGCCAGCAGCCCCGGACAGATCAGGTACACTGAAGCTTTCTTT,CASSPGQIRYTEAFF
TRBD1,few,TRBV7-2,TRBJ1-2,TGTGCCAGCAGCTTTCAACAGGGGACGCCCTATGGCTACACCTTC,CASSFQQGTPYGYTF
TRBD2,NA,TRBV27,TRBJ2-5,TGTGCCAGCAGTTTCGGGACTAGCGGGAGGGAGACCCAGTACTTC,CASSFGTSGRETQYF
TRBD2,NA,TRBV7-2,TRBJ2-7,TGTGCCAGCAGCTTCCGGACTAGCGGGTACGAGCAGTACTTC,CASSFRTSGYEQYF
TRBD2,NA,TRBV5-1,TRBJ2-7,TGCGCCAGCAGCTCGTCCGGGACTAGCGGGAGCTACGAGCAGTACTTC,CASSSSGTSGSYEQYF
TRBD1,NA,TRBV12-5,TRBJ1-6,TGTGCTAGTGGTTTGGTCTCAGGGGGCTTTAATTCACCCCTCCACTTT,CASGLVSGGFNSPLHF